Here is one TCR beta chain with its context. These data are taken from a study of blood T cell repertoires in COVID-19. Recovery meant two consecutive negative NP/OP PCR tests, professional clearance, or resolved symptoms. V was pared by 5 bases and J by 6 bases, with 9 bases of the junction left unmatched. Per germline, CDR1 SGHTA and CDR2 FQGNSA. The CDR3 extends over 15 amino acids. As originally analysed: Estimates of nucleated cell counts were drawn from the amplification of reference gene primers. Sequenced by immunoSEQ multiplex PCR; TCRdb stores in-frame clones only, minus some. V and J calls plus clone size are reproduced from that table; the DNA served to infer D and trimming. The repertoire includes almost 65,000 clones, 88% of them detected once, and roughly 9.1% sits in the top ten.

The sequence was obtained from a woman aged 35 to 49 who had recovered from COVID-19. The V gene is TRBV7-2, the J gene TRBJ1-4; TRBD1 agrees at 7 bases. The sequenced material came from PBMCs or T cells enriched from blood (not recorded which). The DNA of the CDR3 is TGTGCCAGCAGCGGACGACAGGGTCCCTATGAAAAACTGTTTTTT. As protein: CASSGRQGPYEKLFF.